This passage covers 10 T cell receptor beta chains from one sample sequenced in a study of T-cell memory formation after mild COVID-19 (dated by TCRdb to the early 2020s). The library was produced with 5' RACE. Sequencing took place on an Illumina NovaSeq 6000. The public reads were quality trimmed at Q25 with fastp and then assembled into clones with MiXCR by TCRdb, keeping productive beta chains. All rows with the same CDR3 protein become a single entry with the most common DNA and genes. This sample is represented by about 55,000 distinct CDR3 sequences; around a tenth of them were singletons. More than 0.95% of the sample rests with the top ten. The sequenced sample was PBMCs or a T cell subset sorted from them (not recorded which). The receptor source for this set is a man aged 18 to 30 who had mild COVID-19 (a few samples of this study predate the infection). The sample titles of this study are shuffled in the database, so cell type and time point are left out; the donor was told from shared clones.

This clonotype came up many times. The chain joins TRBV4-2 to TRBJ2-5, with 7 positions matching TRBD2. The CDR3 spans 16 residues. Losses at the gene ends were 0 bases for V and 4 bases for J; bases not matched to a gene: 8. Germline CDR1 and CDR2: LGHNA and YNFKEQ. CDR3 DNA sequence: TGTGCCAGCAGCCAAGACGGGACTACCTTCTTAGAGACCCAGTACTTC. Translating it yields CASSQDGTTFLETQYF.

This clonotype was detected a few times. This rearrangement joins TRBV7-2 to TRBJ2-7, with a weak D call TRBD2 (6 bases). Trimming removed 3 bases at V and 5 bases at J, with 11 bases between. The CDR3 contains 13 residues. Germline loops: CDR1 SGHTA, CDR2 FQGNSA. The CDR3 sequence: CASSFGPSDEQYV. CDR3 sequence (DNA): TGTGCCAGCAGCTTCGGACCTAGCGACGAGCAGTACGTC.

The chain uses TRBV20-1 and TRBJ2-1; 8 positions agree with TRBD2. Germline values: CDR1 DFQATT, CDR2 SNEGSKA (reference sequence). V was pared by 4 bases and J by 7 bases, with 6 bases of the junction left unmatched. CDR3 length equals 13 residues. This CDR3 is CSATPPGGNEQFF. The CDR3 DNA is TGCAGTGCTACCCCTCCGGGGGGGAATGAGCAGTTCTTC.

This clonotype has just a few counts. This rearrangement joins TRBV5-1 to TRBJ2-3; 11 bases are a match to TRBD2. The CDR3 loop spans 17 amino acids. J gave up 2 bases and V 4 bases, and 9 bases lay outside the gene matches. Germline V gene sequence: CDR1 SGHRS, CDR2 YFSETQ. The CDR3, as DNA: TGCGCCAGCAGCGAAAACTTAGCGGGGGGGCCCACAGATACGCAGTATTTT. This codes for CASSENLAGGPTDTQYF.

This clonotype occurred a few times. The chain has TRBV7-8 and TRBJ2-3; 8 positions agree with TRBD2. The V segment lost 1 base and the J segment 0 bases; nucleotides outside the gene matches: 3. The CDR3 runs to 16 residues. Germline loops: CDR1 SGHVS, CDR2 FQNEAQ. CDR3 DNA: TGTGCCAGCAGCTTAGATAGCGGGGTTAGCACAGATACGCAGTATTTT. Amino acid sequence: CASSLDSGVSTDTQYF.

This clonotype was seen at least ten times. The CDR3 DNA sequence: TGTGCCAGCAGCCCAGGGTCGGGGACGAACACCGGGGAGCTGTTTTTT. Protein sequence: CASSPGSGTNTGELFF. V gene TRBV7-6 combines with J gene TRBJ2-2; D might be TRBD1 or TRBD2, each matching 5 bases. This CDR3 has 16 residues. Per the germline V gene, CDR1 is SGHVS and CDR2 is FNYEAQ. The V and J ends lost 5 bases and 0 bases respectively, with 13 bases between them.

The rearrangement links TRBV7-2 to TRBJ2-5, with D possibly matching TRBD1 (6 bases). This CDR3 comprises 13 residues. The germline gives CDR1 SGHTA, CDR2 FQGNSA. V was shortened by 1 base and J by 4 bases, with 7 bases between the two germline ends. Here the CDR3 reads CASSLGGRETQYF. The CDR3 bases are TGTGCCAGCAGCTTAGGGGGGCGAGAGACCCAGTACTTC.

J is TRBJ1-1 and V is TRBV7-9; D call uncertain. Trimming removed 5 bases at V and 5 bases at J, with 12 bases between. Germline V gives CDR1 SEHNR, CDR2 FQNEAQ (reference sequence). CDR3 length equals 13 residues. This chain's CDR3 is CASSEVAYTEAFF. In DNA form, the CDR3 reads TGTGCCAGCAGCGAAGTGGCATATACTGAAGCTTTCTTT.

The CDR3 sequence is CASSPTFTDTEAFF. In DNA form, the CDR3 reads TGTGCCAGCTCACCAACTTTTACGGACACTGAAGCTTTCTTT. The genes are TRBV18 and TRBJ1-1; D remains ambiguous. The CDR3 is 14 residues long. V was shortened by 2 bases and J by 3 bases, with 10 bases between the two germline ends. In germline, CDR1 is KGHSH, CDR2 LQKENI.

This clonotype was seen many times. CDR3 sequence: CSVETGTSNYEQYF. The CDR3 region has the DNA TGCAGCGTCGAGACCGGGACTAGCAACTACGAGCAGTACTTC. This sequence joins TRBV29-1 and TRBJ2-7, with 9 nucleotides matching TRBD2. CDR1 SQVTM and CDR2 ANQGSEA come from the germline V gene. The ends lost 6 bases at V and 3 bases at J; junction bases unmatched: 9. The CDR3 loop spans 14 amino acids.